Listed below are T cell receptor beta chains from one sample, sequenced in a study of OX40 agonist ivuxolimab in advanced cancers. Some clones are missing from TCRdb's copy, which holds only in-frame ones; the method was immunoSEQ multiplex PCR. This table has about 86,000 clones, 87% appearing once. Specimen: CD4+ or CD8+ T cells sorted from blood, collected in a trial of the OX40 agonist ivuxolimab. The receptors originated from an adult with an advanced solid tumor such as melanoma, head and neck, liver or kidney cancer. CDR3s include the opening cysteine and the closing phenylalanine or tryptophan. The D gene is left open where the match is weak. A clone size is listed for some rows: how often the clone was seen (once, few, many), or a class if it is expanded.

v_gene,abundance,j_gene,d_gene,CDR3nt,CDR3aa
TRBV28,NA,TRBJ1-2,TRBD1,TGTGCCAGCAGCTCCGGACAGGGGAGTTCGAACTATGGCTACACCTTC,CASSSGQGSSNYGYTF
TRBV11-2,once,TRBJ2-7,TRBD1,TGTGCCAGCAGCTTGAACAGGGGGCCCTCCTACGAGCAGTACTTC,CASSLNRGPSYEQYF
TRBV7-2,NA,TRBJ2-7,NA,TGTGCCAGCACCCAGTGGGGTAACGAGCAGTACTTC,CASTQWGNEQYF
TRBV5-1,once,TRBJ2-5,TRBD1,TGCGCCAGCAGCTTGATTGGACAGGGGGCCCAAGAGACCCAGTACTTC,CASSLIGQGAQETQYF
TRBV5-4,NA,TRBJ2-5,TRBD1,TGTGCCAGCAGCGTAGGGACAGGAAAAGAGACCCAGTACTTC,CASSVGTGKETQYF
TRBV29-1,NA,TRBJ2-7,TRBD1,TGCAGCGCGAGGGGGCAGGTGAACGAGCAGTACTTC,CSARGQVNEQYF
TRBV7-3,NA,TRBJ1-4,NA,TGTGCCAGCAGCCCTAGTGGAAGTTCGGGAAAACTGTTTTTT,CASSPSGSSGKLFF
TRBV6-5,NA,TRBJ2-4,NA,TGTGCCAGCAGTTACGACCGACGGGGCATTCAGTACTTC,CASSYDRRGIQYF
TRBV28,NA,TRBJ1-4,TRBD1,TGTGCCAGCGGGGGGCAGGGGGCCGAAAAACTGTTTTTT,CASGGQGAEKLFF
TRBV5-1,NA,TRBJ1-6,TRBD1,TGCGCCAGCAGCTTGGGTGGGACAGACCTTAATTCACCCCTCCACTTT,CASSLGGTDLNSPLHF
TRBV28,NA,TRBJ1-2,NA,TGTGCCAGCAGCCCGGGGGGGGAAGGAGTTGGCTACACCTTC,CASSPGGEGVGYTF
TRBV7-2,medium-sized,TRBJ1-6,NA,TGTGCCAGCAGCTTGATGGGACGTGATAATTCACCCCTCCACTTT,CASSLMGRDNSPLHF
TRBV6-6,NA,TRBJ1-5,NA,TGTGCCAGCAGTTACAGGGAGGGGGATCAGCCCCAGCATTTT,CASSYREGDQPQHF
TRBV5-1,NA,TRBJ1-1,NA,TGCGCCAGCAGCTTGGCCGGGGCAGGAATATCCATGAACACTGAAGCTTTCTTT,CASSLAGAGISMNTEAFF